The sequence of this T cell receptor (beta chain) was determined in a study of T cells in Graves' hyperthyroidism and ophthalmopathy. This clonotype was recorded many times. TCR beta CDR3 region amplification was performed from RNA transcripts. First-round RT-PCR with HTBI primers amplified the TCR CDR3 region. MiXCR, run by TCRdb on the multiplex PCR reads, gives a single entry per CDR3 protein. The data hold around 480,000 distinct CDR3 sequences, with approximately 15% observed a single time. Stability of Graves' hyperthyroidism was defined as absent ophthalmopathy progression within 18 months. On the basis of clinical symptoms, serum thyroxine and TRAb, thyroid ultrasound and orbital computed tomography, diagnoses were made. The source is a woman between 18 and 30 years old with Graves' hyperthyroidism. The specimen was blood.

The DNA of the CDR3 is TGTGCCAGCAGTGAGGACACCGCGAACACCGGGGAGCTGTTTTTT. Encoded protein: CASSEDTANTGELFF. The rearrangement links TRBV6-1 to TRBJ2-2, with D possibly being TRBD1 (5 bases). The V end lost 3 bases, the J end lost 0 bases, and 8 bases lay between the germline ends. The CDR3 runs to 15 residues. Germline loops: CDR1 MNHNS, CDR2 SASEGT.